One and the same sample provided the 25 T cell receptor beta chains below, sequenced in a study of CD8+ T cells in alopecia areata. Treatment in this sample: oral pan-JAK inhibitor, 5-10 mg twice daily. cDNA prepared by RNA extraction and subsequent reverse transcription served as the template for sequencing. Data came from immunoSEQ multiplex PCR; TCRdb stores just in-frame clones and leaves some out. The sample consists of roughly 110,000 clones, 84% of them appearing once. The material was CD8+ T cells sorted from blood, obtained at week 24, from a patient treated with tofacitinib. These receptors originate from a human donor with alopecia areata.

The V call is TRBV29-1, the J call TRBJ2-7; 7 bases match TRBD1. Germline-derived CDR1 and CDR2 are SQVTM and ANQGSEA. The V and J ends lost 1 base and 2 bases, in that order; junction bases with no gene match: 5. The CDR3 sequence is 14 residues long. In nucleotides, the CDR3 is TGCAGCGTTGAAGCCCCCGGGACAGCCTACGAGCAGTACTTC. Its protein is CSVEAPGTAYEQYF.

This chain joins TRBV10-3 and TRBJ2-1; D is perhaps TRBD2 (5 bases). CDR1 and CDR2 from the germline V gene are ENHRY and SYGVKD. The CDR3 is 15 amino acids. V lost 3 bases and J 4 bases, leaving 13 bases between the germline ends. The CDR3 region is CAISDRGNGYNEQFF. The CDR3 bases are TGTGCCATCAGTGACCGGGGTAATGGGTACAATGAGCAGTTCTTC.

V is TRBV4-1 and J is TRBJ2-7, with 9 bases that match TRBD1. CDR1 and CDR2 from the germline V gene are MGHRA and YSYEKL. J lost 5 bases, V lost 1 base, and 9 bases had no gene match. The length of the CDR3 is 16 residues. As DNA, the CDR3 is TGCGCCAGCAGCCAAGGAAATGGACAGGGGTCCCACGAGCAGTACTTC. This translates into CASSQGNGQGSHEQYF.

This clone was picked up one time. The V gene is TRBV4-2, the J gene TRBJ1-1; no reliable D call. Looked up from germline, CDR1 is LGHNA and CDR2 is YNFKEQ. V was shortened by 1 base and J by 3 bases, with 12 bases between the two germline ends. The CDR3 is 15 residues long. CDR3 protein: CASSQGYGVDTEAFF. CDR3 bases: TGTGCCAGCAGCCAAGGATACGGGGTGGACACTGAAGCTTTCTTT.

This rearrangement joins TRBV6-5 to TRBJ1-6; a possible D gene is TRBD1 (6 bases). Germline-derived CDR1 and CDR2 are MNHEY and SVGAGI. There are 15 residues in the CDR3. V was shortened by 5 bases and J by 5 bases, with 13 bases between the two germline ends. The CDR3 region is CASSRGQLNNSPLHF. The CDR3 coding sequence is TGTGCCAGCAGTAGAGGACAGCTGAATAATTCACCCCTCCACTTT.

V usage is TRBV4-1 and J usage is TRBJ2-3, with 13 bases lining up with TRBD2. The germline gives CDR1 MGHRA, CDR2 YSYEKL. Losses at the gene ends were 2 bases for V and 0 bases for J; bases not matched to a gene: 2. This CDR3 has 17 amino acids. The CDR3 sequence is CASSQPGLAGSTDTQYF. In DNA form, the CDR3 reads TGCGCCAGCAGCCAACCGGGACTAGCGGGGAGCACAGATACGCAGTATTTT.

This clone was seen a handful of times. The J gene is TRBJ2-5, the V gene TRBV7-8, with D unclear. Trimming removed 5 bases from V and 5 bases from J, with 21 bases in between. Germline CDR1 reads SGHVS; CDR2 reads FQNEAQ. CDR3 length: 16 amino acids. The CDR3 region is CASSDLAPRAQETQYF. The CDR3 DNA follows: TGTGCCAGCAGCGATTTGGCCCCCCGCGCTCAGGAGACCCAGTACTTC. Supplemented by reference TRBV7-8 and TRBJ2-5, the full variable domain reads GAGVSQSPRYKVAKRGQDVALRCDPISGHVSLFWYQQALGQGPEFLTYFQNEAQLDKSGLPSDRFFAERPEGSVSTLKIQRTQQEDSAVYLCASSDLAPRAQETQYFGPGTRLLVL.

This chain uses TRBV9 with TRBJ2-7; D assignment may be TRBD1 or TRBD2 (6 bases each). V was cut by 6 bases and J by 6 bases, with 10 bases left in between. This CDR3 spans 11 amino acids. From germline, CDR1 is SGDLS and CDR2 YYNGEE. The CDR3 protein is CASTGGLEQYF. The CDR3 DNA is TGTGCCAGCACCGGGGGCCTCGAGCAGTACTTC. Filled out from reference TRBV9 and TRBJ2-7, the complete variable domain reads DSGVTQTPKHLITATGQRVTLRCSPRSGDLSVYWYQQSLDQGLQFLIQYYNGEERAKGNILERFSAQQFPDLHSELNLSSLELGDSALYFCASTGGLEQYFGPGTRLTVT.

The genes are TRBV11-2 and TRBJ2-7; TRBD1 is a possible D gene (5 bases). The CDR3 has 14 amino acids. The V gene's germline CDR1 is SGHAT and CDR2 FQNNGV. V shed 2 bases and J shed 6 bases, with 14 bases lying between them. CDR3 sequence reads: CASSLSQGFAEQYF. The CDR3 nucleotides read TGTGCCAGCAGCTTATCCCAGGGCTTTGCCGAGCAGTACTTC.

This clone was seen only a few times. The chain recombines TRBV4-2 with TRBJ1-1; 8 nucleotides match TRBD1. Germline loops: CDR1 LGHNA, CDR2 YNFKEQ. V dropped 3 bases and J dropped 1; count of bases not matched to a gene: 4. This CDR3 contains 15 residues. Here the CDR3 reads CASSHPRGQNTEAFF. CDR3 bases: TGTGCCAGCAGCCACCCCAGGGGGCAGAACACTGAAGCTTTCTTT.

This clone was found once. The chain employs TRBV6-1 and TRBJ2-3; 14 bases align to TRBD2. This CDR3 contains 16 residues. The V and J ends lost 2 bases and 6 bases, in that order; junction bases with no gene match: 4. The germline gives CDR1 MNHNS, CDR2 SASEGT. The CDR3 bases are TGTGCCAGCAGTGAATGGGGACTAGCGGGGGAGGATACGCAGTATTTT. It is translated as CASSEWGLAGEDTQYF.

This clone turned up a few times. This same CDR3 is encoded by further DNA sequences in the sample. This chain links TRBV4-2 with TRBJ1-5, with 9 bases matching TRBD1. With V trimmed by 0 bases and J by 2 bases, 2 bases remained unmatched. CDR1 LGHNA and CDR2 YNFKEQ come from the germline V gene. The CDR3 loop spans 16 amino acids. The CDR3 coding sequence is TGTGCCAGCAGCCAAGAGGGACAGGGCGGCAATCAGCCCCAGCATTTT. Encoded protein: CASSQEGQGGNQPQHF.

This clone was seen only once. This chain joins TRBV27 and TRBJ1-2, with 9 bases aligning to TRBD1. V dropped 5 bases and J dropped 5; count of bases not matched to a gene: 9. The CDR3 has 15 residues. The germline V gene has CDR1 MNHEY and CDR2 SMNVEV (reference sequence). As DNA, the CDR3 is TGTGCCAGCAGTCGGAGGACAGGGGCGTTTTATGGCTACACCTTC. Amino acids: CASSRRTGAFYGYTF.

The V gene is TRBV7-2, the J gene TRBJ2-3; 10 nucleotides align to TRBD2. The CDR3 covers 17 residues. CDR1 SGHTA and CDR2 FQGNSA come from the germline V gene. V dropped 1 base and J dropped 1; count of bases not matched to a gene: 5. CDR3 in amino acids: CASSLVLAGAGTDTQYF. The CDR3 bases are TGTGCCAGCAGCTTAGTTCTAGCGGGGGCCGGCACAGATACGCAGTATTTT.

The V call is TRBV19, the J call TRBJ1-1; D remains ambiguous. The CDR3 consists of 13 residues. Trimming shortened V by 3 bases and J by 4 bases, and 9 bases separated the two germline ends. Per the germline V gene, CDR1 is LNHDA and CDR2 is SQIVND (reference sequence). The CDR3 bases are TGTGCCAGTAGTATGGTGGGTAGCACTGAAGCTTTCTTT. Amino acids: CASSMVGSTEAFF.

This chain links TRBV4-1 with TRBJ1-6; weak D call: TRBD1 (5 bases). The ends were cut back, 0 bases at V and 12 bases at J, with 18 bases in the middle. The CDR3 is 16 residues long. Looked up from germline, CDR1 is MGHRA and CDR2 is YSYEKL. CDR3 nucleotides: TGCGCCAGCAGCCAAGAAACCACAGGCCGGTGGTTACCCCTCCACTTT. This sequence encodes CASSQETTGRWLPLHF.

The chain links TRBV7-6 to TRBJ2-7; 9 nucleotides agree with TRBD1. Germline assignment: CDR1 SGHVS and CDR2 FNYEAQ. The junction had 4 bases not matched to a gene; V was cut back by 5 bases and J by 2 bases. There are 14 residues in the CDR3. The DNA for the CDR3 is TGTGCCAGCAGCGGGACAGGGACCACCTACGAGCAGTACTTC. As protein: CASSGTGTTYEQYF.

The chain links TRBV7-9 to TRBJ1-2; 7 bases are shared with TRBD1. The CDR3 sequence is 12 residues long. Trimming took 0 bases from V and 8 from J; bases not matched to a gene: 0. CDR1 and CDR2 from the germline V gene are SEHNR and FQNEAQ (reference sequence). The CDR3 loop is CASSLAGGGYTF. CDR3 nucleotides: TGTGCCAGCAGCTTAGCAGGGGGCGGCTACACCTTC. Full variable domain (missing parts from reference TRBV7-9 and TRBJ1-2): DTGVSQNPRHKITKRGQNVTFRCDPISEHNRLYWYRQTLGQGPEFLTYFQNEAQLEKSRLLSDRFSAERPKGSFSTLEIQRTEQGDSAMYLCASSLAGGGYTFGSGTRLTVV.

The rearrangement uses TRBV5-1 and TRBJ2-7; a weak D match, TRBD1 (6 bases). The V end was cut by 5 bases, the J end by 2 bases, with 11 bases between. Germline V gene data show CDR1 as SGHRS and CDR2 as YFSETQ. The CDR3 sequence is 13 residues long. The CDR3 nucleotides read TGCGCCAGCAGGCTACAGGGTACCTACGAGCAGTACTTC. Protein: CASRLQGTYEQYF. Full variable domain (outside the CDR3, taken from reference TRBV5-1 and TRBJ2-7): KAGVTQTPRYLIKTRGQQVTLSCSPISGHRSVSWYQQTPGQGLQFLFEYFSETQRNKGNFPGRFSGRQFSNSRSEMNVSTLELGDSALYLCASRLQGTYEQYFGPGTRLTVT.

The chain links TRBV13 to TRBJ2-1; D is possibly TRBD2 (6 bases). The V and J ends lost 5 bases and 8 bases respectively, with 10 bases between them. There are 12 residues in the CDR3. Germline V gives CDR1 PRHDT, CDR2 FYEKMQ (reference sequence). The CDR3 DNA reads TGTGCCAGCAGCCCCGGAGGGGATGAGCAGTTCTTC. As protein: CASSPGGDEQFF. Together with reference TRBV13 and TRBJ2-1, the CDR3 gives the full variable domain: AAGVIQSPRHLIKEKRETATLKCYPIPRHDTVYWYQQGPGQDPQFLISFYEKMQSDKGSIPDRFSAQQFSDYHSELNMSSLELGDSALYFCASSPGGDEQFFGPGTRLTVL.

V is TRBV5-6 and J is TRBJ2-3; tentatively, D is TRBD1 (5 bases). With 0 bases removed from V and 0 bases from J, the gap between germline ends came to 8 bases. Germline V gene sequence: CDR1 SGHDT, CDR2 YYEEEE. This CDR3 is 15 amino acids long. CDR3 in DNA: TGTGCCAGCAGCTTGGCAGGGATGAGCACAGATACGCAGTATTTT. Translation gives CASSLAGMSTDTQYF.

This rearrangement joins TRBV5-1 to TRBJ2-1, with 12 nucleotides matching TRBD2. V shed 0 bases and J 10 bases; nucleotides not matched to a gene: 14. The CDR3 totals 18 residues. Germline V CDR1 and CDR2: SGHRS, YFSETQ. CDR3 amino acids: CASSLVPGLAGGHREQFF. In DNA, the CDR3 is TGCGCCAGCAGCTTGGTCCCTGGGCTAGCGGGGGGGCACCGGGAGCAGTTCTTC.

The V gene is TRBV29-1, the J gene TRBJ2-2; D may match TRBD1 or TRBD2 (5 bases each). V was pared by 6 bases and J by 6 bases, with 17 bases between. Looked up from germline, CDR1 is SQVTM and CDR2 is ANQGSEA. The length of the CDR3 is 14 residues. CDR3: CSVLPGTEAGELFF. The CDR3 DNA reads as TGCAGCGTGCTGCCCGGGACGGAGGCCGGGGAGCTGTTTTTT.

This chain uses TRBV2 with TRBJ2-2, with 8 bases fitting TRBD2. The CDR3 loop spans 14 amino acids. V lost 10 bases, J lost 0 bases, and 4 bases stayed unmatched. Germline lookup yields CDR1 SNHLY and CDR2 FYNNEI. The CDR3, as DNA: TGTGCCAAGGAGCGGGGGACGAACACCGGGGAGCTGTTTTTT. Residues: CAKERGTNTGELFF.

The chain joins TRBV7-9 to TRBJ1-5, with a weak D call TRBD1 (6 bases). CDR1 and CDR2 (germline): SEHNR, FQNEAQ (reference sequence). V lost 5 bases, J lost 7 bases, and 12 bases lay in between. The CDR3 spans 13 residues. CDR3 DNA sequence: TGTGCCAGCAGCCAAGGACAGAGCCAGCCCCAGCATTTT. It translates to CASSQGQSQPQHF.